These T cell receptor beta chains were read from a single sample in a study of blood T cell repertoires in COVID-19. Generated by immunoSEQ multiplex PCR, the TCRdb table keeps only in-frame clones and is missing some. The table has around 20,000 clones, roughly 91% seen once. Sequencing was carried out using peripheral blood. The receptors derive from a man between 65 and 85 years old with acute or convalescent COVID-19. CDR3s include the opening cysteine and the closing phenylalanine or tryptophan. D genes are given only for firm matches. Rows may omit the clone size; those that give it use once, few, many or a size class.

J	size	D	V	CDR3	DNA
TRBJ2-7	-	-	TRBV4-1	CASSQDHGETYEQYF	TGCGCCAGCAGCCAAGACCACGGGGAAACCTACGAGCAGTACTTC
TRBJ2-2	-	-	TRBV5-1	CASSGINTNTGELFF	TGCGCCAGCAGCGGCATAAATACGAACACCGGGGAGCTGTTTTTT
TRBJ2-2	-	-	TRBV19	CASSIWYVEDRTRTANTGELFF	TGTGCCAGTAGTATATGGTACGTGGAGGACAGAACCAGAACCGCGAACACCGGGGAGCTGTTTTTT
TRBJ2-2	-	-	TRBV10-2	CATPKGSVGVTGELFF	TGCGCCACCCCAAAAGGTTCGGTTGGAGTTACCGGGGAGCTGTTTTTT
TRBJ1-2	-	-	TRBV9	CASSVALDYGYTF	TGTGCCAGCAGCGTAGCCCTTGACTATGGCTACACCTTC
TRBJ2-1	once	TRBD2	TRBV27	CASSLSTSGGPRSYNEQFF	TGTGCCAGCAGTTTATCGACTAGCGGGGGGCCCCGCTCCTACAATGAGCAGTTCTTC
TRBJ2-3	-	TRBD2	TRBV14	CASSLHGGVGTDTQYF	TGTGCCAGCAGCCTTCACGGGGGGGTTGGCACAGATACGCAGTATTTT
TRBJ2-5	once	TRBD1	TRBV11-2	CASSLGRGGQGTQYF	TGTGCCAGCAGCTTGGGCCGAGGGGGACAGGGGACCCAGTACTTC
TRBJ2-7	-	TRBD2	TRBV4-3	CASSPGLAVRVYEQYF	TGCGCCAGCAGCCCTGGACTAGCGGTGCGTGTTTACGAGCAGTACTTC
TRBJ2-2	-	-	TRBV7-7	CAIHSDRGTGELFF	TGTGCTATTCACTCGGACAGAGGGACCGGGGAGCTGTTTTTT
TRBJ1-1	-	-	TRBV18	CASSNVLGRPEAFF	TGTGCCAGCTCGAATGTGCTAGGGAGGCCTGAAGCTTTCTTT
TRBJ2-3	-	TRBD2	TRBV29-1	CSVEDPGTSGHTDTQYF	TGCAGCGTTGAAGATCCCGGGACTAGCGGACACACAGATACGCAGTATTTT
TRBJ2-3	-	TRBD2	TRBV5-1	CASRLKDAVLAVPTDTQYF	TGCGCCAGCAGACTAAAGGACGCGGTACTAGCGGTGCCCACAGATACGCAGTATTTT
TRBJ2-1	-	TRBD2	TRBV6-5	CASGRAGGDEQFF	TGTGCCAGCGGTCGAGCGGGGGGGGATGAGCAGTTCTTC
TRBJ1-4	-	-	TRBV4-3	CASSQDRASEKLFF	TGCGCCAGCAGCCAAGACAGGGCGAGTGAAAAACTGTTTTTT
TRBJ1-5	-	-	TRBV19	CASSIDSGGINQPQHF	TGTGCCAGTAGTATAGATTCCGGGGGTATCAATCAGCCCCAGCATTTT
TRBJ2-2	-	-	TRBV5-1	CASRDSGNTGELFF	TGCGCCAGCAGGGATTCAGGGAACACCGGGGAGCTGTTTTTT
TRBJ1-6	-	-	TRBV7-8	CASSTRTGGHNSPLHF	TGTGCCAGCAGCACCCGGACGGGGGGGCATAATTCACCCCTCCACTTT
TRBJ2-3	once	-	TRBV5-4	CASSLGGSTDTQYF	TGTGCCAGCAGCTTGGGCGGGAGCACAGATACGCAGTATTTT
TRBJ2-2	-	-	TRBV19	CASSSGTGLFTGELFF	TGTGCCAGTAGTTCAGGCACAGGGCTATTTACCGGGGAGCTGTTTTTT
TRBJ1-4	-	TRBD1	TRBV6-5	CASSTRQGEKLFF	TGTGCCAGCAGTACGAGACAGGGCGAAAAACTGTTTTTT
TRBJ1-6	-	-	TRBV6-5	CASRRTVASNSPLHF	TGTGCCAGCAGGAGGACAGTAGCATCAAATTCACCCCTCCACTTT
TRBJ2-3	-	-	TRBV7-2	CASSAPGLRTDTQYF	TGTGCCAGCAGCGCACCGGGACTTCGCACAGATACGCAGTATTTT
TRBJ2-3	-	-	TRBV29-1	CSVRRTSVDTQYF	TGCAGCGTTCGAAGGACTTCGGTGGATACGCAGTATTTT
TRBJ2-1	-	TRBD1	TRBV29-1	CSAPETGGHNEQFF	TGCAGCGCCCCCGAGACAGGGGGCCACAATGAGCAGTTCTTC
TRBJ2-1	-	-	TRBV6-2/TRBV6-3	CASSRLSSYNEQFF	TGTGCCAGCAGTCGACTCAGCTCCTACAATGAGCAGTTCTTC
TRBJ2-3	-	TRBD1	TRBV5-4	CASSFGVTGGADTQYF	TGTGCCAGCAGCTTTGGAGTGACAGGGGGCGCAGATACGCAGTATTTT
TRBJ1-1	few	-	TRBV28	CASSRGTEAFF	TGTGCCAGCAGTCGGGGTACTGAAGCTTTCTTT
TRBJ2-7	few	TRBD1	TRBV7-9	CASSYRGGPAYEQYF	TGTGCCAGCAGCTACAGGGGTGGCCCCGCTTACGAGCAGTACTTC
TRBJ1-2	-	TRBD1	TRBV5-1	CASSPGQGHGYTF	TGCGCCAGCAGCCCGGGACAGGGGCACGGCTACACCTTC
TRBJ2-5	-	-	TRBV2	CASRVGETQYF	TGTGCCAGCAGGGTCGGAGAGACCCAGTACTTC
TRBJ1-6	-	TRBD1	TRBV15	CATSSGSGTVNSPLHF	TGTGCCACCAGCAGCGGCTCAGGGACAGTGAATTCACCCCTCCACTTT
TRBJ2-7	once	-	TRBV3-1/TRBV3-2	CASSQRTTYEQYF	TGTGCCAGCAGCCAGAGAACGACCTACGAGCAGTACTTC
TRBJ2-2	once	-	TRBV15	CASSHRINTGELFF	TGTGCCAGCAGCCATAGAATAAACACCGGGGAGCTGTTTTTT
TRBJ1-1	-	-	TRBV28	CASTPTSGVVTEAFF	TGTGCCAGCACCCCAACCTCGGGGGTTGTCACTGAAGCTTTCTTT
TRBJ2-3	-	TRBD2	TRBV7-9	CASSLVGLASDTQYF	TGTGCCAGCAGCTTAGTGGGACTAGCATCCGATACGCAGTATTTT
TRBJ1-1	-	TRBD1	TRBV2	CASRPGTVNTEAFF	TGTGCCAGCAGGCCAGGGACAGTGAACACTGAAGCTTTCTTT
TRBJ2-6	-	-	TRBV2	CASGPGTYGANVLTF	TGTGCCAGCGGCCCCGGGACATATGGGGCCAACGTCCTGACTTTC
TRBJ2-1	-	TRBD1	TRBV2	CASSETGQGYNEQFF	TGTGCCAGCAGTGAAACGGGACAGGGATACAATGAGCAGTTCTTC
TRBJ2-7	-	-	TRBV6-6	CASSGPYEQYF	TGTGCCAGCAGTGGCCCCTACGAGCAGTACTTC
TRBJ1-5	-	-	TRBV12-3/TRBV12-4	CASGRDGNQPQHF	TGTGCCAGCGGGAGAGATGGCAATCAGCCCCAGCATTTT